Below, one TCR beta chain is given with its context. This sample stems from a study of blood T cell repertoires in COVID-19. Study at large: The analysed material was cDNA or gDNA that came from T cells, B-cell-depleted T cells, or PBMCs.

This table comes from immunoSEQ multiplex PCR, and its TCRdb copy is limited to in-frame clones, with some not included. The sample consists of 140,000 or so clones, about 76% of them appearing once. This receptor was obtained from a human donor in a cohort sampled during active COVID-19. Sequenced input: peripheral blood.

The CDR3 region is CASSRDRGYEQYF. CDR3 nucleotides: TGTGCCAGCAGCCGGGACAGGGGCTACGAGCAGTACTTC. V usage is TRBV9 and J usage is TRBJ2-7, with 10 bases that match TRBD1. The CDR3 has 13 amino acids. Germline trimming cut 4 bases from V and 3 bases from J; bases unmatched to any gene: 1. Germline-derived CDR1 and CDR2 are SGDLS and YYNGEE.